The 24 T cell receptor beta chains listed next were all sequenced from one sample in a study of blood T cell repertoires in COVID-19. Only in-frame clones appear in the TCRdb table, and some are missing; sequencing was by immunoSEQ multiplex PCR. The sample holds some 150,000 clones, around nine tenths seen once. Input material: peripheral blood. The receptor source for this set is a woman in her 50s with active or convalescent COVID-19.

The chain employs TRBV7-2 and TRBJ2-7; perhaps TRBD2 as D (5 bases). This CDR3 region has 18 residues. Deletions cut 7 bases from V and 3 bases from J, with 28 bases between. Looked up from germline, CDR1 is SGHTA and CDR2 is FQGNSA. CDR3 bases: TGTGCCAGCACCCACCTCGGGCAGGCCACTAGATTAAACTACGAGCAGTACTTC. Translating it yields CASTHLGQATRLNYEQYF.

This clone was seen more than once but under ten times. The rearrangement joins TRBV15 to TRBJ1-1; 8 bases align to TRBD1. The V gene end was trimmed by 9 bases and the J gene end by 1 base; junction bases not matched to a gene: 7. The CDR3 consists of 14 residues. Germline assignment: CDR1 LNHNV and CDR2 YYDKDF (reference sequence). The CDR3 region is CATSTGGENTEAFF. CDR3 coding DNA: TGTGCCACGTCTACAGGGGGAGAGAACACTGAAGCTTTCTTT.

The gene calls are TRBV10-3 and TRBJ2-7; TRBD2 aligns across 7 bases. Trimming took 6 bases from V and 3 from J; bases not matched to a gene: 5. This CDR3 is 13 amino acids long. CDR1 and CDR2 from the germline V gene are ENHRY and SYGVKD. This CDR3 is CAIRGGTGYEQYF. The DNA of the CDR3 is TGTGCCATCAGGGGGGGGACTGGCTACGAGCAGTACTTC.

The V call is TRBV10-3, the J call TRBJ2-7; TRBD1 aligns across 8 bases. With 8 bases clipped from V and 3 bases from J, the junction kept 3 bases outside the gene matches. The germline gives CDR1 ENHRY, CDR2 SYGVKD. The CDR3 length is 12 residues. CDR3 sequence reads: CAIAGQGYEQYF. The CDR3 DNA reads as TGTGCCATCGCTGGACAGGGCTACGAGCAGTACTTC.

The chain carries TRBV19 and TRBJ1-6; TRBD1 is a possible D gene (5 bases). Germline V gene data show CDR1 as LNHDA and CDR2 as SQIVND (reference sequence). The V gene lost 7 bases and the J gene lost 7 bases, with 23 bases spanning the gap. CDR3 size: 17 residues. CDR3 in DNA: TGTGCCAGTAAGGCCCCCGTGGCAGGGCTGGGGAATTCACCCCTCCACTTT. Translation: CASKAPVAGLGNSPLHF.

This rearrangement joins TRBV5-1 to TRBJ2-1; 9 bases align to TRBD1. CDR3 size: 15 residues. Unmatched junction bases numbered 7, after V lost 3 bases and J lost 6 bases. Germline V gene sequence: CDR1 SGHRS, CDR2 YFSETQ. The CDR3 region has the DNA TGCGCCAGCAGCTGGGGACAGGGAGGGGGCAATGAGCAGTTCTTC. Translating it yields CASSWGQGGGNEQFF.

This chain links TRBV9 with TRBJ1-2; the D is unclear. Trimming shortened V by 0 bases and J by 0 bases, and 6 bases separated the two germline ends. There are 14 residues in the CDR3. In germline, CDR1 is SGDLS, CDR2 YYNGEE. The chain's CDR3 is CASSVGGANYGYTF. The CDR3 region has the DNA TGTGCCAGCAGCGTAGGCGGCGCTAACTATGGCTACACCTTC.

The chain carries TRBV6-5 and TRBJ2-3, with 7 bases fitting TRBD1. The CDR3 is 13 amino acids. Trimming took 10 bases from V and 5 from J; bases not matched to a gene: 9. In germline, CDR1 is MNHEY, CDR2 SVGAGI. In DNA, the CDR3 is TGTGCCACCCGACAGGGCGGTGGAGATACGCAGTATTTT. This translates into CATRQGGGDTQYF.

This sequence joins TRBV19 and TRBJ2-3, with 8 bases aligning to TRBD2. This CDR3 has 14 residues. Unmatched junction bases numbered 9, after V lost 8 bases and J lost 5 bases. Germline V gene sequence: CDR1 LNHDA, CDR2 SQIVND (reference sequence). The DNA of the CDR3 is TGTGCCAGTTCTGGACTAGCTCTAAAAGATACGCAGTATTTT. Amino acid sequence: CASSGLALKDTQYF. Full variable domain (missing parts from reference TRBV19 and TRBJ2-3): DGGITQSPKYLFRKEGQNVTLSCEQNLNHDAMYWYRQDPGQGLRLIYYSQIVNDFQKGDIAEGYSVSREKKESFPLTVTSAQKNPTAFYLCASSGLALKDTQYFGPGTRLTVL.

CDR3 coding DNA: TGTGCCAGTAGTAGGATGGCAGGGTCGAACACCGGGGAGCTGTTTTTT. Protein product: CASSRMAGSNTGELFF. The chain recombines TRBV19 with TRBJ2-2, with D possibly matching TRBD1 (5 bases). Germline V gene sequence: CDR1 LNHDA, CDR2 SQIVND (reference sequence). The CDR3 is 16 residues long. V gave up 4 bases and J gave up 0 bases, with 12 bases separating them.

The chain combines TRBV6-1 with TRBJ1-5, with D unclear. Germline V lookup: CDR1 MNHNS, CDR2 SASEGT. This CDR3 region has 15 residues. V was pared by 2 bases and J by 4 bases, with 12 bases between. CDR3 nucleotides: TGTGCCAGCAGTGAATCGGTGGCGGGAAATCAGCCCCAGCATTTT. Translating gives CASSESVAGNQPQHF.

V is TRBV30 and J is TRBJ1-5; a weak D match, TRBD1 (5 bases). The CDR3 extends over 15 amino acids. Germline CDR1 GTSNPN, CDR2 SVGIG (reference sequence). V lost 0 bases, J lost 3 bases, and 12 bases lay in between. The CDR3 is CAWSVPGNINQPQHF. For the CDR3, the DNA is TGTGCCTGGAGTGTCCCAGGGAATATCAATCAGCCCCAGCATTTT.

The chain employs TRBV6-1 and TRBJ1-5, with 9 bases aligning to TRBD1. CDR3 size: 14 residues. The germline CDR1 and CDR2 sequences are MNHNS and SASEGT. After removal of 2 bases from V and 6 bases from J, the junction contained 2 bases not matched to a gene. This CDR3 is CASSETQGAQPQHF. The CDR3 nucleotides read TGTGCCAGCAGTGAAACACAGGGGGCTCAGCCCCAGCATTTT.

The V and J genes are TRBV29-1 and TRBJ1-1; 8 nucleotides agree with TRBD1. The V gene end was trimmed by 6 bases and the J gene end by 0 bases; junction bases not matched to a gene: 3. CDR3 length: 13 residues. Per germline, CDR1 SQVTM and CDR2 ANQGSEA. The CDR3 region is CSVDRGMNTEAFF. DNA of the CDR3: TGCAGCGTCGACAGGGGCATGAACACTGAAGCTTTCTTT.

The genes are TRBV24-1 and TRBJ2-7, with a possible D match to TRBD2 (5 bases). Trimming took 1 base from V and 2 from J, leaving 8 bases between them. CDR1 is KGHDR, CDR2 SFDVKD, per germline. The CDR3 has 14 amino acids. The CDR3 region is CATSDFRGPYEQYF. The CDR3 region has the DNA TGTGCCACCAGTGATTTTAGAGGGCCCTACGAGCAGTACTTC.

The CDR3 sequence: CSVVTTSGKSSYNEQFF. The CDR3 bases are TGCAGCGTTGTGACCACTAGCGGAAAAAGCTCCTACAATGAGCAGTTCTTC. The V gene is TRBV29-1, the J gene TRBJ2-1, with 8 bases that match TRBD2. The CDR3 is 17 residues long. The junction had 11 bases not matched to a gene; V was cut back by 4 bases and J by 0 bases. Germline V gene sequence: CDR1 SQVTM, CDR2 ANQGSEA.

This chain uses TRBV28 with TRBJ2-1; 8 positions agree with TRBD2. The V gene's germline CDR1 is MDHEN and CDR2 SYDVKM. The CDR3 extends over 15 amino acids. Trimming removed 9 bases from V and 0 bases from J; junction bases left unmatched: 7. CDR3 loop: CASSRGGISYNEQFF. DNA of the CDR3: TGTGCCAGTTCTCGGGGGGGGATCTCCTACAATGAGCAGTTCTTC.

This clone was observed a single time. V and J are TRBV12-1 and TRBJ1-1; TRBD1, the D gene given by the table, was not confirmed from the DNA. TRBV12-1 is termed a pseudogene. This CDR3 has 19 residues. The CDR3 region is CASSFAPRASKIVEVEAFF. The DNA of the CDR3 is TGTGCCAGCAGCTTTGCTCCCAGGGCGAGTAAAATTGTCGAAGTTGAAGCTTTCTTT.

The chain has TRBV6-6 and TRBJ1-1; D uncertain. The CDR3 has 13 amino acids. Germline loops: CDR1 MNHNY, CDR2 SVGAGI (reference sequence). The V gene lost 5 bases and the J gene lost 1 base, with 8 bases spanning the gap. The CDR3 nucleotides read TGTGCCAGCAGTCGCACAGAGAACACTGAAGCTTTCTTT. Translating gives CASSRTENTEAFF.

The chain couples TRBV19 to TRBJ1-5; TRBD1 is a possible D gene (6 bases). The length of the CDR3 is 14 residues. V dropped 6 bases and J dropped 6 bases, with 15 bases sitting between them. The germline gives CDR1 LNHDA, CDR2 SQIVND (reference sequence). Here the CDR3 DNA reads TGTGCCAGTAGGGAGACAGGAGTAGGTCAGCCCCAGCATTTT. Translated, it gives CASRETGVGQPQHF.

The V and J genes are TRBV5-1 and TRBJ2-2; D is uncertain. V was clipped by 4 bases and J by 4 bases, with 17 bases between them. CDR1 is SGHRS and CDR2 is YFSETQ in the germline V gene. The length of the CDR3 is 16 residues. CDR3 DNA sequence: TGCGCCAGCAGCCTATCCTTCGACTCTCCCACCGGGGAGCTGTTTTTT. Encoded protein: CASSLSFDSPTGELFF.

V gene TRBV7-6 combines with J gene TRBJ2-1; D unresolved. CDR3 length equals 15 residues. Trimming removed 1 base at V and 6 bases at J, with 13 bases between. Looked up from germline, CDR1 is SGHVS and CDR2 is FNYEAQ. The CDR3 DNA reads as TGTGCCAGCAGCTTAGGTTTGGCAGGATCCAATGAGCAGTTCTTC. Amino acids: CASSLGLAGSNEQFF.

V usage is TRBV15 and J usage is TRBJ1-1, with 7 positions matching TRBD1. There are 16 residues in the CDR3. The junction had 6 bases not matched to a gene; V was cut back by 0 bases and J by 2 bases. The germline V gene encodes CDR1 LNHNV and CDR2 YYDKDF (reference sequence). The CDR3 DNA follows: TGTGCCACCAGCAGAGAGCCAGGGGGGAGAAACACTGAAGCTTTCTTT. It is translated as CATSREPGGRNTEAFF.

V is TRBV5-4 and J is TRBJ2-1; D not certain. Trimming removed 0 bases from V and 7 bases from J, with 14 bases in between. This CDR3 spans 15 amino acids. The germline V gene encodes CDR1 SGHNT and CDR2 YYREEE (reference sequence). CDR3 nucleotide sequence: TGTGCCAGCAGCTTGGTGTCTAGACGATTTAATGAGCAGTTCTTC. Its translation is CASSLVSRRFNEQFF.